This is a list of T cell receptor beta chains from one sample in a study of identical twins. Via MiXCR, TCRdb re-called the 5' RACE reads, giving one row per CDR3 protein. The table lists roughly 720,000 distinct CDR3 sequences, 15% to 20% of them singletons. This same sample was also part of a study on T cells expressing NK-cell markers.

The sample taken for sequencing was PBMCs. Receptor source: a young woman in good health. Each CDR3 is given with its conserved first and last residue. Each record gives: V gene, D gene, J gene, clone size, CDR3 DNA, CDR3 protein. D genes are given only for firm matches. Clone size, where shown, is once, few, many, or a class for clones that have expanded.

V gene: TRBV9
D gene: TRBD2
J gene: TRBJ2-1
clone size: .
CDR3 DNA: TGTGCCAGCAGCGCCCCTACTAGCGGGAGAGGTCGGAATGAGCAGTTCTTC
CDR3 protein: CASSAPTSGRGRNEQFF

V gene: TRBV27
D gene: TRBD1
J gene: TRBJ2-5
clone size: .
CDR3 DNA: TGTGCCAGCAGCCCGGGACAGGGCTCATTCCAAGAGACCCAGTACTTC
CDR3 protein: CASSPGQGSFQETQYF

V gene: TRBV6-2/TRBV6-3
D gene: .
J gene: TRBJ1-2
clone size: .
CDR3 DNA: TGTGCCAGCAGTGACCCTCCCTCGGGTGGCTACACCTTC
CDR3 protein: CASSDPPSGGYTF

V gene: TRBV12-3/TRBV12-4
D gene: .
J gene: TRBJ2-5
clone size: many
CDR3 DNA: TGTGCCAGCAGTGAGGACCAAAGGACAATCGAGACCCAGTACTTC
CDR3 protein: CASSEDQRTIETQYF

V gene: TRBV4-1
D gene: TRBD2
J gene: TRBJ2-5
clone size: .
CDR3 DNA: TGCGCCAGCAGCCATCCGACGGGAGGGGCCCAAGAGACCCAGTACTTC
CDR3 protein: CASSHPTGGAQETQYF

V gene: TRBV9
D gene: TRBD2
J gene: TRBJ2-5
clone size: few
CDR3 DNA: TGTGCCAGCAGCGTGACTAGCGGGGTTGAGACCCAGTACTTC
CDR3 protein: CASSVTSGVETQYF

V gene: TRBV6-1
D gene: TRBD1
J gene: TRBJ2-7
clone size: many
CDR3 DNA: TGTGCCAGCAGCAGGGACAGACCGTACGAGCAGTACTTC
CDR3 protein: CASSRDRPYEQYF

V gene: TRBV5-1
D gene: .
J gene: TRBJ2-5
clone size: .
CDR3 DNA: TGCGCCAGCAGCTTGGTAGGGTACGAGACCCAGTACTTC
CDR3 protein: CASSLVGYETQYF

V gene: TRBV6-1
D gene: TRBD1
J gene: TRBJ2-5
clone size: .
CDR3 DNA: TGTGCCAGCAGACCTCCACGGGGGACAGGGATCCAAGAGACCCAGTACTTC
CDR3 protein: CASRPPRGTGIQETQYF

V gene: TRBV6-5
D gene: .
J gene: TRBJ2-5
clone size: many
CDR3 DNA: TGTGCCAGCAGTTACTCTTGGACAGGGAGGGTCGGAGAGACCCAGTACTTC
CDR3 protein: CASSYSWTGRVGETQYF

V gene: TRBV9
D gene: .
J gene: TRBJ2-6
clone size: .
CDR3 DNA: TGTGCCAGCGGGGACACCCCTCGTGGGGCCAACGTCCTGACTTTC
CDR3 protein: CASGDTPRGANVLTF

V gene: TRBV3-1
D gene: .
J gene: TRBJ2-2
clone size: few
CDR3 DNA: TGTGCCAGCAGCCAAGCCCCTGGGGAGCTGTTTTTT
CDR3 protein: CASSQAPGELFF

V gene: TRBV30
D gene: .
J gene: TRBJ1-6
clone size: .
CDR3 DNA: TGTGCCTGGAGGACAAACGTTGCACCCCTCCACTTT
CDR3 protein: CAWRTNVAPLHF

V gene: TRBV3-1
D gene: TRBD1
J gene: TRBJ1-1
clone size: .
CDR3 DNA: TGTGCCAGCAGCCGGGAACGGACAGGGAACACTGAAGCTTTCTTT
CDR3 protein: CASSRERTGNTEAFF

V gene: TRBV7-9
D gene: .
J gene: TRBJ2-4
clone size: many
CDR3 DNA: TGTGCCAGCAGCTTAGTGCAGGTCAAAAACATTCAGTACTTC
CDR3 protein: CASSLVQVKNIQYF

V gene: TRBV20-1
D gene: .
J gene: TRBJ1-5
clone size: .
CDR3 DNA: TGCAGTGCTAGAGAGGGGGCGGATCAGCCCCAGCATTTT
CDR3 protein: CSAREGADQPQHF

V gene: TRBV6-5
D gene: TRBD2
J gene: TRBJ2-2
clone size: .
CDR3 DNA: TGTGCCAGCAGTTATCGTTCCCGGCGGGAGAGGTTGGACACCGGGGAGCTGTTTTTT
CDR3 protein: CASSYRSRRERLDTGELFF

V gene: TRBV20-1
D gene: TRBD2
J gene: TRBJ2-1
clone size: .
CDR3 DNA: TGCAGTGCTAGAGTCGGAGCGGGGGGGTCCTACAATGAGCAGTTCTTC
CDR3 protein: CSARVGAGGSYNEQFF

V gene: TRBV20-1
D gene: .
J gene: TRBJ1-1
clone size: .
CDR3 DNA: TGCAGTGCTAGAGAAGGGGGGCGGCGCGATTTTGCTTTCTTT
CDR3 protein: CSAREGGRRDFAFF

V gene: TRBV24-1
D gene: .
J gene: TRBJ2-2
clone size: once
CDR3 DNA: TGTGCCACCAGTGCTGGGTGGATGAACACCGGGGAGCTGTTTTTT
CDR3 protein: CATSAGWMNTGELFF

V gene: TRBV20-1
D gene: TRBD1
J gene: TRBJ1-1
clone size: many
CDR3 DNA: TGCAGTGCTAGAAGACAGGGGAACACTGAAGCTTTCTTT
CDR3 protein: CSARRQGNTEAFF

V gene: TRBV11-2
D gene: .
J gene: TRBJ2-5
clone size: .
CDR3 DNA: TGTGCCAGCAGCCGCAGGGACACCCCCGGGACCCAGTACTTC
CDR3 protein: CASSRRDTPGTQYF